The rows below give T cell receptor beta chains drawn from one sample of a study of regulatory T cells in long-lasting Graves disease. TCRdb reprocessed the multiplex PCR reads via MiXCR and lists one record per CDR3 protein. Of about 340,000 distinct CDR3 sequences listed, around 20% are singletons. Here the sequenced sample was peripheral blood mononuclear cells (PBMCs), taken when the disease was refractory, from a patient treated with antithyroid drugs. These receptors all stem from a female donor with Graves disease. The CDR3 runs from the conserved cysteine through the conserved F or W. Each record gives: J gene, V gene, CDR3 protein.

j_gene: TRBJ2-7
v_gene: TRBV5-4
CDR3aa: CASSLEGWSEQYF

j_gene: TRBJ2-2
v_gene: TRBV28
CDR3aa: CASVAGTGELFF

j_gene: TRBJ2-4
v_gene: TRBV20-1
CDR3aa: CSATGTVRAKNIQYF

j_gene: TRBJ1-2
v_gene: TRBV27
CDR3aa: CASSLSRWPSYGYTF

j_gene: TRBJ1-2
v_gene: TRBV15
CDR3aa: CATSSRTVNYGYTF

j_gene: TRBJ1-2
v_gene: TRBV4-1
CDR3aa: CASSQPQGAYGYTF

j_gene: TRBJ1-6
v_gene: TRBV27
CDR3aa: CASSPLEAIYNSPLHF

j_gene: TRBJ2-3
v_gene: TRBV2
CDR3aa: CASRRGLAGATDTQYF

j_gene: TRBJ2-5
v_gene: TRBV29-1
CDR3aa: CSVNESRLTQYF

j_gene: TRBJ1-2
v_gene: TRBV12-3/TRBV12-4
CDR3aa: CASRMTGAYTF

j_gene: TRBJ2-2
v_gene: TRBV9
CDR3aa: CASSVGTSARDGELFF

j_gene: TRBJ2-7
v_gene: TRBV12-5
CDR3aa: CASGFGGTYEQYF

j_gene: TRBJ1-2
v_gene: TRBV20-1
CDR3aa: CSARDRPGLDYGYTF

j_gene: TRBJ2-7
v_gene: TRBV7-8
CDR3aa: CASSLGWDRSAYEQYF

j_gene: TRBJ1-1
v_gene: TRBV5-1
CDR3aa: CASSFFTGPNTEAFF

j_gene: TRBJ1-5
v_gene: TRBV5-1
CDR3aa: CASSWDPNQPQHF

j_gene: TRBJ2-1
v_gene: TRBV5-1
CDR3aa: CASAGLANNEQFF

j_gene: TRBJ1-6
v_gene: TRBV5-1
CDR3aa: CASSPGGSYNSPLHF